This record concerns one TCR beta chain sequence. This specimen comes from a study of T cell changes during pregnancy in multiple sclerosis. V was pared by 7 bases and J by 5 bases, with 11 bases between. This CDR3 comprises 11 residues. Germline V gene data show CDR1 as SQVTM and CDR2 as ANQGSEA. Using immunoSEQ multiplex PCR, the repertoire was profiled, and TCRdb retains in-frame clones only, with some absent. The repertoire consists of approximately 60,000 clones, with approximately 92% occurring once and the leading ten covering 2% to 2.5%. This TCR came from a female donor with multiple sclerosis, enrolled in a pregnancy study. The sample consisted of peripheral blood, taken in the first trimester of pregnancy. The J gene is TRBJ2-5, the V gene TRBV29-1; possibly TRBD1 for D (6 bases). The CDR3 spells CSGDNSETQYF. The CDR3 DNA is TGCAGCGGGGACAATTCCGAGACCCAGTACTTC.